A selection of T cell receptor beta chains follows, all from one sample in a study of T cell responses to AZD1222 COVID-19 vaccine. Using immunoSEQ multiplex PCR, the repertoire was profiled, and TCRdb retains in-frame clones only, with some absent. The sample shows about 150,000 clones, 92% of them seen only once. Here the sequenced sample was peripheral blood, taken on day 0 of AZD1222 vaccination. The origin of the receptors is an adult in good health. The conserved cysteine and the conserved F or W are not part of the CDR3 here. Size values are once, few and many counts, or a class for expanded clones, and some rows have none.

abundance: -; j_gene: TRBJ1-6; v_gene: TRBV6-5; CDR3aa: ASNKGGPGGSPLH
abundance: -; j_gene: TRBJ2-3; v_gene: TRBV7-7; CDR3aa: ASSLGLSTDTQY
abundance: -; j_gene: TRBJ1-1; v_gene: TRBV28; CDR3aa: ASSYHRKNTEAF
abundance: -; j_gene: TRBJ2-7; v_gene: TRBV15; CDR3aa: ATSRDLGGSDEQY
abundance: -; j_gene: TRBJ1-2; v_gene: TRBV2; CDR3aa: ASSEGQGPYYGYT
abundance: -; j_gene: TRBJ2-7; v_gene: TRBV6-5; CDR3aa: ASRDGRHLYEQY
abundance: -; j_gene: TRBJ2-7; v_gene: TRBV6-5; CDR3aa: ASRPQGRQDYEQY
abundance: -; j_gene: TRBJ2-7; v_gene: TRBV6-2/TRBV6-3; CDR3aa: ASSYSREGSQYEQY
abundance: -; j_gene: TRBJ1-3; v_gene: TRBV2; CDR3aa: ASSTHREISGNTIY
abundance: -; j_gene: TRBJ2-7; v_gene: TRBV5-1; CDR3aa: ASSILAIRDASGVYEQY
abundance: -; j_gene: TRBJ2-2; v_gene: TRBV10-3; CDR3aa: AISETGEESGELF
abundance: -; j_gene: TRBJ1-5; v_gene: TRBV30; CDR3aa: AWSDLDQPQH
abundance: -; j_gene: TRBJ1-4; v_gene: TRBV28; CDR3aa: HRDSLNEKLF
abundance: -; j_gene: TRBJ1-6; v_gene: TRBV19; CDR3aa: ASSARQGYNSPLH
abundance: -; j_gene: TRBJ2-3; v_gene: TRBV9; CDR3aa: ASSVDPLAGNTQY
abundance: -; j_gene: TRBJ2-7; v_gene: TRBV7-2; CDR3aa: ASSLEGQRASYEQY
abundance: -; j_gene: TRBJ1-5; v_gene: TRBV27; CDR3aa: ASSLGQGSQPQH
abundance: -; j_gene: TRBJ2-5; v_gene: TRBV19; CDR3aa: ASRDYPRETQY
abundance: -; j_gene: TRBJ2-1; v_gene: TRBV18; CDR3aa: ASSPTSGNTYNEQF
abundance: -; j_gene: TRBJ1-5; v_gene: TRBV7-6; CDR3aa: ASSLDRNQPQH
abundance: -; j_gene: TRBJ2-3; v_gene: TRBV20-1; CDR3aa: SAGITSAQY
abundance: -; j_gene: TRBJ2-1; v_gene: TRBV18; CDR3aa: ASSPGTGGPSYNEQF
abundance: -; j_gene: TRBJ1-3; v_gene: TRBV4-3; CDR3aa: ASSQGRQGAGNTIY
abundance: -; j_gene: TRBJ2-5; v_gene: TRBV4-1; CDR3aa: ASSQPSAGGLETQY
abundance: -; j_gene: TRBJ2-2; v_gene: TRBV18; CDR3aa: ASSPGLALNTGELF
abundance: few; j_gene: TRBJ1-2; v_gene: TRBV4-1; CDR3aa: ASSQDVGQTPMGYT
abundance: -; j_gene: TRBJ2-3; v_gene: TRBV12-3/TRBV12-4; CDR3aa: ASRLSSTDTQY
abundance: -; j_gene: TRBJ1-1; v_gene: TRBV10-1; CDR3aa: ASSERGTENTEAF
abundance: -; j_gene: TRBJ1-5; v_gene: TRBV7-6; CDR3aa: ASSLGIEGNQPQH
abundance: medium-sized; j_gene: TRBJ2-7; v_gene: TRBV5-4; CDR3aa: ASSLEIGEQY
abundance: -; j_gene: TRBJ1-2; v_gene: TRBV6-1; CDR3aa: ASSEKALYGYT
abundance: -; j_gene: TRBJ2-7; v_gene: TRBV28; CDR3aa: ASSLTGSTYEQY
abundance: -; j_gene: TRBJ2-1; v_gene: TRBV15; CDR3aa: ATSRDRTSGSNEQF
abundance: -; j_gene: TRBJ1-6; v_gene: TRBV4-1; CDR3aa: ASSQGQGAMGSPLH
abundance: -; j_gene: TRBJ1-2; v_gene: TRBV2; CDR3aa: ASRGVSGDYGYT
abundance: -; j_gene: TRBJ2-7; v_gene: TRBV9; CDR3aa: ASSSTRTGGPYEQY
abundance: -; j_gene: TRBJ1-5; v_gene: TRBV28; CDR3aa: ASNGGTFHQPQH
abundance: -; j_gene: TRBJ2-7; v_gene: TRBV18; CDR3aa: ASSPVAGGLAGLYEQY
abundance: -; j_gene: TRBJ1-1; v_gene: TRBV5-6; CDR3aa: ASSQMNTEAF
abundance: -; j_gene: TRBJ2-5; v_gene: TRBV6-1; CDR3aa: ASSEVSMNPPRIRGFQETQY
abundance: -; j_gene: TRBJ2-7; v_gene: TRBV7-2; CDR3aa: ASSTRTSGTIYEQY
abundance: -; j_gene: TRBJ2-7; v_gene: TRBV19; CDR3aa: ASSMRHTYEQY
abundance: -; j_gene: TRBJ2-1; v_gene: TRBV5-6; CDR3aa: ASSLVASGRASYNEQF
abundance: -; j_gene: TRBJ2-2; v_gene: TRBV5-1; CDR3aa: ASKEGLTTTGELF
abundance: -; j_gene: TRBJ2-5; v_gene: TRBV20-1; CDR3aa: SASGSGGEAQY
abundance: -; j_gene: TRBJ2-7; v_gene: TRBV6-4; CDR3aa: ASSDRATAGQY
abundance: few; j_gene: TRBJ2-3; v_gene: TRBV11-2; CDR3aa: ASSQGTSGGDTQY
abundance: -; j_gene: TRBJ2-3; v_gene: TRBV18; CDR3aa: ASSLATGRTDTQY
abundance: -; j_gene: TRBJ2-5; v_gene: TRBV7-9; CDR3aa: ASSTRSGSKETQY
abundance: -; j_gene: TRBJ1-2; v_gene: TRBV5-1; CDR3aa: ASSLGAGASYGYT
abundance: -; j_gene: TRBJ1-1; v_gene: TRBV4-2; CDR3aa: ASRPKQGENTEAF
abundance: -; j_gene: TRBJ1-2; v_gene: TRBV7-9; CDR3aa: ASSLGRDRSYGYT
abundance: -; j_gene: TRBJ1-2; v_gene: TRBV28; CDR3aa: ASSSKIGGYT
abundance: -; j_gene: TRBJ2-1; v_gene: TRBV30; CDR3aa: AWSVPGSPRNYNEQF
abundance: -; j_gene: TRBJ2-2; v_gene: TRBV5-1; CDR3aa: ASSLDGPPPVGELF